A selection of T cell receptor beta chains follows, all from one sample in a study of human T cells and chemical hapten exposure. TCRdb itself ran the RACE reads through MiXCR, one entry per CDR3 protein. The sample lists about 190,000 distinct CDR3 sequences; roughly a quarter were seen once. Sequenced here: whole blood, sampled in connection with sensitization to the hapten diphenylcyclopropenone (DPC). Receptor source: a woman between 35 and 50 years old with alopecia areata. Some clones in this sample may be carry-over from other donors' samples. The CDR3 runs from the conserved cysteine through the conserved F or W. The D gene is left open where the match is weak. Clone size appears in some rows only: once, few, many, or a class for an expanded clone.

j_call clone_size v_call d_call cdr3_aa cdr3_nt
TRBJ1-1 many TRBV21-1 - CASSKVRGGNTEAFF TGTGCCAGCAGCAAAGTGAGGGGGGGTAACACTGAAGCTTTCTTT
TRBJ2-5 - TRBV5-1 TRBD2 CASSMAGVETQYF TGCGCCAGCAGCATGGCGGGGGTGGAGACCCAGTACTTC
TRBJ1-2 many TRBV7-9 - CASSFRRDYGYTF TGTGCCAGCAGCTTTAGGAGAGACTATGGCTACACCTTC
TRBJ2-5 - TRBV12-3/TRBV12-4 TRBD2 CASSLVAPGLAGETQYF TGTGCCAGCAGTCTCGTAGCCCCGGGACTAGCGGGAGAGACCCAGTACTTC
TRBJ1-5 few TRBV12-3/TRBV12-4 - CASSLAAGENQPQHF TGTGCCAGCAGTTTAGCCGCGGGGGAGAACCAGCCCCAGCATTTT
TRBJ2-1 many TRBV7-8 TRBD2 CASSGSGRSSYNEQFF TGTGCCAGCAGCGGTAGCGGGAGGAGCTCCTACAATGAGCAGTTCTTC
TRBJ1-6 few TRBV4-1 - CASSQETPNSPLHF TGCGCCAGCAGCCAAGAGACGCCAAATTCACCCCTCCACTTT
TRBJ1-1 - TRBV18 - CASSPQTGTEAFF TGTGCCAGCTCACCACAGACAGGCACTGAAGCTTTCTTT
TRBJ1-5 few TRBV20-1 TRBD1 CSAGQGSNQPQHF TGCAGTGCCGGACAGGGGAGCAATCAGCCCCAGCATTTT
TRBJ1-5 few TRBV20-1 - CSARDGGGAQHF TGCAGTGCTAGAGACGGGGGAGGGGCCCAGCATTTT
TRBJ1-4 - TRBV7-2 TRBD1 CASSPQGASEKLFF TGTGCCAGCAGCCCCCAGGGGGCGAGTGAAAAACTGTTTTTT
TRBJ2-7 few TRBV6-5 TRBD2 CASSEREGSRQYF TGTGCCAGCAGCGAGCGGGAGGGTTCCCGGCAGTACTTC
TRBJ2-2 few TRBV12-3/TRBV12-4 TRBD2 CASSWASGIDTGELFF TGTGCCAGCAGTTGGGCTAGCGGGATTGATACCGGGGAGCTGTTTTTT
TRBJ1-2 few TRBV28 - CASSSGTGLDGYTF TGTGCCAGCAGCAGCGGGACGGGTCTTGATGGCTACACCTTC
TRBJ1-6 - TRBV5-6 - CASSWTVQDSPLHF TGTGCCAGCAGCTGGACCGTACAGGATTCACCCCTCCACTTT
TRBJ1-1 - TRBV7-8 TRBD1 CASSSVGTGIAFF TGTGCCAGCAGCTCCGTGGGGACAGGGATAGCTTTCTTT
TRBJ2-5 - TRBV12-3/TRBV12-4 - CASTDSGSAPETQYF TGTGCCAGCACCGATTCGGGGAGCGCCCCAGAGACCCAGTACTTC
TRBJ2-1 - TRBV29-1 TRBD2 CSVKLASGHNEQFF TGCAGCGTAAAACTGGCTAGCGGCCACAATGAGCAGTTCTTC
TRBJ2-7 few TRBV5-1 - CASSLGAGTLLGEQYF TGCGCCAGCAGCTTGGGGGCAGGAACCCTACTGGGGGAGCAGTACTTC
TRBJ2-7 many TRBV4-2 - CASSQGTTYEQYF TGTGCCAGCAGCCAAGGGACTACTTACGAGCAGTACTTC
TRBJ1-5 - TRBV6-6 - CASSLTVNQPQHF TGTGCCAGCAGTTTGACAGTTAATCAGCCCCAGCATTTT
TRBJ2-5 - TRBV2 - CASSEVQETQYF TGTGCCAGCAGTGAGGTCCAAGAGACCCAGTACTTC
TRBJ1-4 few TRBV27 TRBD1 CASSIPGQNEKLFF TGTGCCAGCAGCATCCCGGGACAGAATGAAAAACTGTTTTTT
TRBJ2-3 - TRBV29-1 TRBD2 CSGWTSGRSDTQYF TGCAGCGGATGGACTAGCGGTAGATCGGATACGCAGTATTTT
TRBJ2-3 few TRBV20-1 - CSAATGSKTDTQYF TGCAGTGCCGCTACCGGGAGTAAAACAGATACGCAGTATTTT
TRBJ2-7 many TRBV29-1 TRBD1 CSVVMVGRGLPEQYF TGCAGCGTTGTAATGGTGGGCAGGGGGCTGCCCGAGCAGTACTTC
TRBJ2-7 - TRBV20-1 - CSAPDRGSSYEQYF TGCAGTGCCCCCGATAGAGGGAGCTCCTACGAGCAGTACTTC
TRBJ2-1 - TRBV7-3 - CASSPTRSSIDEQFF TGTGCCAGCAGTCCGACTAGGTCGAGTATAGATGAGCAGTTCTTC
TRBJ2-3 few TRBV7-2 TRBD2 CASSLTSGTGTDTQYF TGTGCCAGCAGCTTGACTAGCGGGACGGGTACAGATACGCAGTATTTT
TRBJ2-1 many TRBV29-1 - CSAADTSRHSEQFF TGCAGCGCAGCGGACACCTCAAGGCATAGTGAGCAGTTCTTC
TRBJ2-7 - TRBV7-8 - CASSSTREQYF TGTGCCAGCAGCTCTACCCGCGAGCAGTACTTC
TRBJ2-6 - TRBV10-3 TRBD1 CAIRPGQGINGANVLTF TGTGCCATCAGGCCGGGACAGGGCATTAATGGGGCCAACGTCCTGACTTTC
TRBJ2-1 - TRBV9 - CASSPPPGSYNEQFF TGTGCCAGCAGCCCGCCCCCAGGGTCCTACAATGAGCAGTTCTTC
TRBJ2-4 once TRBV28 - CASSLTGTYIQYF TGTGCCAGCAGTTTAACCGGGACGTACATTCAGTACTTC
TRBJ2-6 - TRBV6-2/TRBV6-3 TRBD1 CASGSKHRGSGANVLTF TGTGCCAGCGGATCGAAACACAGGGGCTCTGGGGCCAACGTCCTGACTTTC
TRBJ2-5 - TRBV20-1 - CSARDSHQGFRETQYF TGCAGTGCTAGAGACTCGCATCAGGGTTTTCGAGAGACCCAGTACTTC
TRBJ2-5 many TRBV9 TRBD2 CASSVGVSGQETQYF TGTGCCAGCAGCGTAGGTGTTAGCGGGCAAGAGACCCAGTACTTC
TRBJ2-3 few TRBV24-1 TRBD2 CATSDARLARTDTQYF TGTGCCACCAGTGATGCCCGACTAGCGCGCACAGATACGCAGTATTTT
TRBJ2-2 - TRBV6-2/TRBV6-3 TRBD2 CASSYSGLAVLTGELFF TGTGCCAGCAGTTACTCGGGACTAGCGGTCCTCACCGGGGAGCTGTTTTTT
TRBJ2-1 few TRBV5-6 - CASSLASGSSYNEQFF TGTGCCAGCAGCTTGGCGAGCGGCAGCTCCTACAATGAGCAGTTCTTC
TRBJ2-1 few TRBV7-2 TRBD2 CASSLAPSSGSISYNEQFF TGTGCCAGCAGCCTAGCTCCGTCTAGCGGGAGTATATCCTACAATGAGCAGTTCTTC
TRBJ2-7 - TRBV6-2/TRBV6-3 TRBD2 CASEGTSFEQYF TGTGCCAGCGAGGGGACTAGTTTCGAGCAGTACTTC
TRBJ1-5 - TRBV20-1 - CSAMWDGNQPQHF TGCAGCGCCATGTGGGACGGTAATCAGCCCCAGCATTTT
TRBJ2-1 - TRBV20-1 - CSVQGYSYNEQFF TGCAGTGTGCAGGGGTACTCCTACAATGAGCAGTTCTTC
TRBJ2-7 few TRBV10-3 - CAISAVASSSYEQYF TGTGCCATCAGCGCCGTGGCCTCAAGCTCCTACGAGCAGTACTTC
TRBJ1-3 - TRBV5-8 - CASSFGGNTIYF TGTGCCAGCAGCTTTGGAGGAAACACCATATATTTT
TRBJ2-1 once TRBV7-2 - CASSFGYASYNEQFF TGTGCCAGCAGCTTCGGCTATGCCTCCTACAATGAGCAGTTCTTC
TRBJ2-2 - TRBV2 - CASSERGQSAGELFF TGTGCCAGCAGTGAACGGGGGCAGTCTGCCGGGGAGCTGTTTTTT
TRBJ2-7 few TRBV20-1 TRBD2 CSARTSGSSEQYF TGCAGTGCTAGGACTAGCGGGAGTAGCGAGCAGTACTTC
TRBJ2-1 - TRBV5-4 - CASSFPPGQGSYNEQFF TGTGCCAGCAGCTTCCCCCCGGGGCAGGGGTCCTACAATGAGCAGTTCTTC
TRBJ1-4 - TRBV20-1 TRBD1 CSARSGHRDRDYF TGCAGTGCTAGAAGCGGGCACCGGGACAGGGATTATTTT
TRBJ2-2 - TRBV7-2 - CASSLNTGQHGELFF TGTGCCAGCAGCTTAAATACCGGACAGCACGGGGAGCTGTTTTTT
TRBJ2-7 - TRBV7-2 - CASSFVLGNEQYF TGTGCCAGCAGCTTCGTTCTTGGGAACGAGCAGTACTTC
TRBJ2-7 - TRBV25-1 - CASSEYKKYEQYF TGTGCCAGCAGTGAATACAAAAAGTACGAGCAGTACTTC